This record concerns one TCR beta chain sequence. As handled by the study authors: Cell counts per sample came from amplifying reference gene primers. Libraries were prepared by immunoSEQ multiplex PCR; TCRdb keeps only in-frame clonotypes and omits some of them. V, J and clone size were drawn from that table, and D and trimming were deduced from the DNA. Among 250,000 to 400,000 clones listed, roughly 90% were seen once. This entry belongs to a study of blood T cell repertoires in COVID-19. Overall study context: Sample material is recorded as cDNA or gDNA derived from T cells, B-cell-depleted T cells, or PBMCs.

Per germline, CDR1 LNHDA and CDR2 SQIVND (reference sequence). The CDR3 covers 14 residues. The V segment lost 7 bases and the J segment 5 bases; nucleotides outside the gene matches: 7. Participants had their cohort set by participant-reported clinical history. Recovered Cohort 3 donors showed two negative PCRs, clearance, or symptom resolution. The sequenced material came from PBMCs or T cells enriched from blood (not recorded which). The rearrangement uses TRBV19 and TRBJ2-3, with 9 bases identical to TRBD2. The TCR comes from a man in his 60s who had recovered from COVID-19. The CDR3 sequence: CASKAGGGLDTQYF. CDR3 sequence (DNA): TGTGCCAGTAAAGCGGGAGGCGGACTAGATACGCAGTATTTT.